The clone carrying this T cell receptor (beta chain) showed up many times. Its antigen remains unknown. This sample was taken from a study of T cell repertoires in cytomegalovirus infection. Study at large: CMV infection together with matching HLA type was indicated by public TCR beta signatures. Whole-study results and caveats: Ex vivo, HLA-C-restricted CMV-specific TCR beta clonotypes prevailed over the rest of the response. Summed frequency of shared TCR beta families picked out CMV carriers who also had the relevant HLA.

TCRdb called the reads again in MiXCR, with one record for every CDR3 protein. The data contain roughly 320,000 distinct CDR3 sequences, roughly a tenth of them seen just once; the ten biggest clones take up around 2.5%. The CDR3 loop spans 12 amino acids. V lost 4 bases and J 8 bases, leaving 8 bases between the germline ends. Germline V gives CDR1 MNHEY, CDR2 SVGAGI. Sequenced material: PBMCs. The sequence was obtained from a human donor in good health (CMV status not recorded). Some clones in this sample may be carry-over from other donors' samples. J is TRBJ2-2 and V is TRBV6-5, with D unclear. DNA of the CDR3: TGTGCCAGCAGTTCCCAGCCAGGGGAGCTGTTTTTT. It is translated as CASSSQPGELFF.